Only a few counts were recorded for the clone carrying this T cell receptor beta chain. The antigen remains undetermined. The data stem from a study of response to subunit inactivated influenza vaccine. Study conclusions and caveats: Few new T cells, the authors suggested, are recruited by each seasonal influenza vaccination.

TCRdb re-called the RT-PCR reads through MiXCR, storing one row per CDR3 protein. The sample has about 530,000 distinct CDR3 sequences; 12% are singletons. This clonotype originated in a man aged 50-59 years who received an inactivated influenza vaccine. The sequenced sample was PBMCs from blood, obtained on the day of vaccination.

In DNA form, the CDR3 reads TGTGCCAGCAGGAGGACAGGGACCTCTGGGGCCAACGTCCTGACTTTC. This encodes CASRRTGTSGANVLTF. This chain joins TRBV2 and TRBJ2-6, with 8 nucleotides matching TRBD1. Looked up from germline, CDR1 is SNHLY and CDR2 is FYNNEI. CDR3 size: 16 residues. Trimming at V came to 6 bases and at J to 0 bases, leaving 4 bases not matched to a gene.